This T cell receptor beta chain was captured by sequencing in a study of blood T cells in healthy people across ages. V gave up 7 bases and J gave up 8 bases, with 17 bases separating them. This CDR3 has 13 amino acids. Turning to this clonotype: Its antigen is unidentified.

For the second PCR, which ran for roughly 6 to 11 cycles, a sample-barcoded 5' primer and a J-beta primer mix were used. The template-switch adaptor, which had 12 random nucleotides, put a tag on each cDNA molecule. Each sample yielded at least 3 million CDR3-containing paired-end reads. TCRdb re-analysed the 5' RACE reads in MiXCR, keeping a single row per CDR3 protein. The table has 1.5 million to 2 million distinct CDR3 sequences, around half seen once. Isolated PBMCs totaled at least 6.5 million in each sample. General study points: A roughly linear fall in TCR beta diversity per million T cells was seen with increasing age.

The clonotype was recovered from a woman aged 40 to 55 in good health. Sequencing was done on a sample of blood. J is TRBJ1-2 and V is TRBV12-3 or TRBV12-4; D possibly corresponds to TRBD1 (6 bases). The CDR3 DNA is TGTGCCAGCATCCTGGGGGCAGCGGGGGGCTACACCTTC. Its protein product is CASILGAAGGYTF.